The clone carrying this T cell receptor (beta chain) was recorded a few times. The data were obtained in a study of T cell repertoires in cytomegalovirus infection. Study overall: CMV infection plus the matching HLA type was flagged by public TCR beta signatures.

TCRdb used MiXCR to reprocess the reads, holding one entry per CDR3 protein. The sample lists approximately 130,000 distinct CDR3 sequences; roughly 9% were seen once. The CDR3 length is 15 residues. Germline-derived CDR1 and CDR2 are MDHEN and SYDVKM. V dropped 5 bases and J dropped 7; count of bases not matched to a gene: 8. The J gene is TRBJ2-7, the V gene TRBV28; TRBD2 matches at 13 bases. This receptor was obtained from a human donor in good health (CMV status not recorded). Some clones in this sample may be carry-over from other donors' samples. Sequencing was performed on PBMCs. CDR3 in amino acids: CASSPPLAGGREQYF. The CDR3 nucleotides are TGTGCCAGCAGTCCGCCACTAGCGGGGGGGCGGGAGCAGTACTTC. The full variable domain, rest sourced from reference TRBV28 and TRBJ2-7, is DVKVTQSSRYLVKRTGEKVFLECVQDMDHENMFWYRQDPGLGLRLIYFSYDVKMKEKGDIPEGYSVSREKKERFSLILESASTNQTSMYLCASSPPLAGGREQYFGPGTRLTVT.